The next 3 T cell receptor beta chains were all read from a single sample in a study of T cells in Graves' hyperthyroidism and ophthalmopathy. Researchers amplified the TCR beta CDR3 regions from RNA transcripts. Using the HTBI primer set, a first-round RT-PCR was run on the TCR CDR3. Via MiXCR, TCRdb re-called the multiplex PCR reads, giving one row per CDR3 protein. The table shows hundreds of thousands of distinct CDR3 sequences, with 16% occurring only once. Sequencing was done on a sample of blood. The receptors originated from a woman between 18 and 30 years old with Graves' hyperthyroidism.

This clonotype has ten or more counts. The chain has TRBV5-1 and TRBJ2-1, with a tentative D call TRBD2 (6 bases). The CDR3 contains 16 residues. Trimming took 0 bases from V and 1 from J, leaving 11 bases between them. The germline V gene has CDR1 SGHRS and CDR2 YFSETQ. The CDR3 DNA follows: TGCGCCAGCAGCTTGGGGGGCGCGGGGTCCTACAATGAGCAGTTCTTC. This encodes CASSLGGAGSYNEQFF.

This clonotype was counted ten times or more. V is TRBV5-1 and J is TRBJ2-5; D possibly corresponds to TRBD1 (6 bases). V lost 5 bases, J lost 0 bases, and 8 bases lay in between. The CDR3 has 13 residues. The germline V gene encodes CDR1 SGHRS and CDR2 YFSETQ. In nucleotides, the CDR3 is TGCGCCAGCAGTAGGGGGAACCAAGAGACCCAGTACTTC. Translation: CASSRGNQETQYF. Full variable domain (outside the CDR3, taken from reference TRBV5-1 and TRBJ2-5): KAGVTQTPRYLIKTRGQQVTLSCSPISGHRSVSWYQQTPGQGLQFLFEYFSETQRNKGNFPGRFSGRQFSNSRSEMNVSTLELGDSALYLCASSRGNQETQYFGPGTRLLVL.

This clonotype was found many times. The chain combines TRBV20-1 with TRBJ2-1, with 10 bases that match TRBD2. Germline lookup yields CDR1 DFQATT and CDR2 SNEGSKA (reference sequence). The CDR3 runs to 14 residues. V shed 6 bases and J 6 bases; nucleotides not matched to a gene: 8. The CDR3 here is CSALGLADFNEQFF. The CDR3 DNA reads TGCAGTGCCCTAGGACTAGCGGACTTCAATGAGCAGTTCTTC.